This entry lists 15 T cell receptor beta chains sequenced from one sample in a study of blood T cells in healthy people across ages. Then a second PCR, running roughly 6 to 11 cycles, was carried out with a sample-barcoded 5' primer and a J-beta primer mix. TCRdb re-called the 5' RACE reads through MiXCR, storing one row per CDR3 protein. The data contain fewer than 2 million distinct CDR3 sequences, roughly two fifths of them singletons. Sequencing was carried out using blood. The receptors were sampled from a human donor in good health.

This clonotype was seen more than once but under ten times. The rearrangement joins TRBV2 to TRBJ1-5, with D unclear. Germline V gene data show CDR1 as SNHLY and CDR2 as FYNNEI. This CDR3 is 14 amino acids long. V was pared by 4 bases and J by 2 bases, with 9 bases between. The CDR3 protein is CASSVISRNQPQHF. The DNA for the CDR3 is TGTGCCAGCAGTGTTATTTCCCGCAATCAGCCCCAGCATTTT.

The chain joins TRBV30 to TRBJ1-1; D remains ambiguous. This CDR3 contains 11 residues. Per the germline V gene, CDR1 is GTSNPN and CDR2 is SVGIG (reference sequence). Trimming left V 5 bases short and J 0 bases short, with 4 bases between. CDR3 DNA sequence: TGTGCCTGGGGGGTGAACACTGAAGCTTTCTTT. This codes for CAWGVNTEAFF.

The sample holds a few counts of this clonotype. CDR3 coding DNA: TGTGCCAGTCCCTGGGGCACCTCGGCCTTGGAGACCCAGTACTTC. Translating gives CASPWGTSALETQYF. V and J are TRBV5-6 and TRBJ2-5; D is possibly TRBD1 (5 bases). The CDR3 length is 15 residues. V was shortened by 8 bases and J by 5 bases, with 22 bases between the two germline ends. Germline V CDR1 and CDR2: SGHDT, YYEEEE.

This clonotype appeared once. The CDR3 DNA reads as TGTGCCAGCAGCGGCCAGACAGGGGGAGAGCCGGGGCCTAACAATGAGCAGTTCTTC. Its protein is CASSGQTGGEPGPNNEQFF. This rearrangement joins TRBV7-9 to TRBJ2-1, with 9 bases aligning to TRBD1. V was pared by 5 bases and J by 5 bases, with 19 bases of the junction left unmatched. Germline values: CDR1 SEHNR, CDR2 FQNEAQ (reference sequence). The CDR3 consists of 19 residues.

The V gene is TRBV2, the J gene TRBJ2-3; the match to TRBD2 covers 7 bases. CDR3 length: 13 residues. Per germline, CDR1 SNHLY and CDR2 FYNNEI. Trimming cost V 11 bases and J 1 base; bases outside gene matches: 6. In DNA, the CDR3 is TGTGCCGGGAGGGGTTCGGGCACAGATACGCAGTATTTT. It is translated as CAGRGSGTDTQYF.

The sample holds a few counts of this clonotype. Here the CDR3 reads CASTLLKDEQYF. The CDR3 DNA is TGTGCCAGCACCCTCTTAAAAGACGAGCAGTACTTC. The chain combines TRBV7-9 with TRBJ2-7; D unresolved. Germline CDR1 reads SEHNR; CDR2 reads FQNEAQ (reference sequence). V was trimmed by 7 bases and J by 5 bases, leaving 12 bases between them. The CDR3 spans 12 residues.

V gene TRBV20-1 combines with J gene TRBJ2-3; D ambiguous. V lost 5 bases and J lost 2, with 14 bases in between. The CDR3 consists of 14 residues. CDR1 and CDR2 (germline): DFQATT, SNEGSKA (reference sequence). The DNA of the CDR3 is TGCAGTGCTGCCGAGGAGCGAATCACAGATACGCAGTATTTT. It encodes CSAAEERITDTQYF.

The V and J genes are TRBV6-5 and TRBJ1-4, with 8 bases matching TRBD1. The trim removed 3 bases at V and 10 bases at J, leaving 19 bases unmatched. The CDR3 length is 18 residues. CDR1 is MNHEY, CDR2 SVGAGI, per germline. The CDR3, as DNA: TGTGCCAGCAGTTATTCTGTCCCCTCGGACAGGGAAATGGGAAAACTGTTTTTT. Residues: CASSYSVPSDREMGKLFF.

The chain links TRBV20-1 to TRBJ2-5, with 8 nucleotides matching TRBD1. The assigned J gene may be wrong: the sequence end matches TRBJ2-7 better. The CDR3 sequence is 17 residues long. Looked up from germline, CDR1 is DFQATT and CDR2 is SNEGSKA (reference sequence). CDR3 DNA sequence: TGCAGTGCTAGAGAGTTAGGGACAGGCCTGCTTATCTACGAGCAGTACTTC. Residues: CSARELGTGLLIYEQYF.

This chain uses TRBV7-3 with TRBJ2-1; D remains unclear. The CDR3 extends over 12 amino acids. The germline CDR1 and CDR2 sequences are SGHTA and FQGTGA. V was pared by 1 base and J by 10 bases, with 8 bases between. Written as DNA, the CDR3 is TGTGCCAGCAGCTTAAATGGAGTGGAGCAGTTCTTC. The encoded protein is CASSLNGVEQFF.

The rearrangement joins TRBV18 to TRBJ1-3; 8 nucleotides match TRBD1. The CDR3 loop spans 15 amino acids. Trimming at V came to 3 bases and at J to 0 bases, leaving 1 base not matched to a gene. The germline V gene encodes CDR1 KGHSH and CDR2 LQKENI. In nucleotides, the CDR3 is TGTGCCAGCTCACCGACAGGGGACTCTGGAAACACCATATATTTT. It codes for CASSPTGDSGNTIYF.

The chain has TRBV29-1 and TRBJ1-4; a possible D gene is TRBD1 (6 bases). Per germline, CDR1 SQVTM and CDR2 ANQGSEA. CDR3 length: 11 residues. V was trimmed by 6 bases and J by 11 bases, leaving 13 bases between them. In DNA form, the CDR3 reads TGCAGCGTCATACAGGGTCGGAAACTGTTTTTT. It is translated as CSVIQGRKLFF.

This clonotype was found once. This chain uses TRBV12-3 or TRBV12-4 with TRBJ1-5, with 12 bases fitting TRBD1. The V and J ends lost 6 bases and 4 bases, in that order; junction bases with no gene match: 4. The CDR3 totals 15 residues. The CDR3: CASRPGQGANQPQHF. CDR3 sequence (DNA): TGTGCCAGCAGACCGGGACAGGGGGCAAATCAGCCCCAGCATTTT.

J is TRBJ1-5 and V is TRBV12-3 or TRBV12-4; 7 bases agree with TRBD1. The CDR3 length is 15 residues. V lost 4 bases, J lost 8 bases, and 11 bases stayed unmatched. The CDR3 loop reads CASSSPTGAKEPQHF. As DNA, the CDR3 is TGTGCCAGCAGTTCCCCCACAGGGGCCAAGGAGCCCCAGCATTTT.

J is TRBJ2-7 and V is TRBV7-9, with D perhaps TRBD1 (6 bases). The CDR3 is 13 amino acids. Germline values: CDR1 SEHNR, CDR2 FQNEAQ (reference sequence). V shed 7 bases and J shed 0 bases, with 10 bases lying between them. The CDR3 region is CASTRDTSYEQYF. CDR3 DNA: TGTGCCAGCACCCGGGACACCTCCTACGAGCAGTACTTC. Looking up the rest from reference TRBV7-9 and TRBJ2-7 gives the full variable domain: DTGVSQNPRHKITKRGQNVTFRCDPISEHNRLYWYRQTLGQGPEFLTYFQNEAQLEKSRLLSDRFSAERPKGSFSTLEIQRTEQGDSAMYLCASTRDTSYEQYFGPGTRLTVT.